This TCR beta chain was captured in a study of blood T cells in healthy people across ages. General study points: TCR beta diversity, measured per million T cells, fell in a roughly linear way with age.

Concerning this clonotype: The antigen is undetermined.

The CDR3 is 14 residues long. Germline V gene sequence: CDR1 SGDLS, CDR2 YYNGEE. V was cut by 0 bases and J by 2 bases, with 9 bases left in between. Drawing of peripheral blood yielded 8.5 to 10 milliliters from each donor. Isolation recovered at least 7 million PBMCs from every sample. The authors ran a second PCR of about 6 to 11 cycles using a sample-barcoded 5' primer and a J-beta primer mix. No fewer than 3 million CDR3-containing paired-end reads came from each sample. MiXCR, run by TCRdb on the 5' RACE reads, gives a single entry per CDR3 protein. The sample carries 1.6 million or so distinct CDR3 sequences, 30% to 35% recorded once.

The chain employs TRBV9 and TRBJ2-7; no definite D call. This sequence was found in a woman under 40 in good health. The sequencing input was blood. This chain's CDR3 is CASSVDPRPYEQYF. The CDR3, as DNA: TGTGCCAGCAGCGTAGATCCCCGTCCCTACGAGCAGTACTTC. Full variable domain (remainder filled in from reference TRBV9 and TRBJ2-7): DSGVTQTPKHLITATGQRVTLRCSPRSGDLSVYWYQQSLDQGLQFLIQYYNGEERAKGNILERFSAQQFPDLHSELNLSSLELGDSALYFCASSVDPRPYEQYFGPGTRLTVT.